Listed below are T cell receptor beta chains from one sample, sequenced in a study of T cells in localized non-small cell lung cancer. The repertoire was sequenced with immunoSEQ multiplex PCR; TCRdb's copy has only in-frame clones and lacks some. Of 30,000 to 40,000 clones in the sample, 75% to 90% were seen once. Source: peripheral blood, taken before any cancer treatment. These receptors were taken from a man aged 40 to 70 with stage I lung adenocarcinoma. Each CDR3 is given with its conserved first and last residue. D genes are given only for firm matches. Only part of the rows carry a size: once, few, many, or a class if the clone is expanded.

NA | TRBJ2-7 | TRBV25-1 | NA | TGTGCCAGCAGTGAATATCAGACGGCCGGGGGGCAGTACTTC | CASSEYQTAGGQYF
NA | TRBJ1-4 | TRBV7-6 | NA | TGTGCCAGCAGCATCACAGGGTGGGGAGGCACTAATGAAAAACTGTTTTTT | CASSITGWGGTNEKLFF
TRBD1 | TRBJ1-2 | TRBV14 | once | TGTGCCAGCTACCAGGGGGGAAACTATGGCTACACCTTC | CASYQGGNYGYTF
TRBD1 | TRBJ1-1 | TRBV19 | NA | TGTGCCAGTTGGACAGGGAAAGGGTGGTCCACTGAAGCTTTCTTT | CASWTGKGWSTEAFF
NA | TRBJ1-6 | TRBV7-8 | NA | TGTGCCAGCAGCTTTAGGGGGGGGACGAATTCACCCCTCCACTTT | CASSFRGGTNSPLHF
TRBD1 | TRBJ1-1 | TRBV2 | NA | TGTGCCAGCAGCTATCAAACAGGGGTGGGCACTGAAGCTTTCTTT | CASSYQTGVGTEAFF
NA | TRBJ2-1 | TRBV5-1 | NA | TGCGCCAGCAGCTTAACAGGCGATGAGCAGTTCTTC | CASSLTGDEQFF
NA | TRBJ2-3 | TRBV5-4 | NA | TGTGCCAGCAGCTTCTTCGGCAGGGGCGGCACAGATACGCAGTATTTT | CASSFFGRGGTDTQYF
NA | TRBJ2-5 | TRBV9 | NA | TGTGCCAGCAGTGCCCTCCCCGGGGACCAAGAGACCCAGTACTTC | CASSALPGDQETQYF
TRBD1 | TRBJ1-1 | TRBV18 | once | TGTGCCAGCTCACCTTTTATAGGGGGCGGAATGAACACTGAAGCTTTCTTT | CASSPFIGGGMNTEAFF
TRBD1 | TRBJ2-5 | TRBV7-7 | once | TGTGCCAGCAGCCAGGGACAGCAAGAGACCCAGTACTTC | CASSQGQQETQYF
NA | TRBJ2-3 | TRBV11-2 | NA | TGTGCCAGCAGCTTAGTAGGAGGGGCAGATACGCAGTATTTT | CASSLVGGADTQYF
TRBD1 | TRBJ2-7 | TRBV11-2 | NA | TGTGCCAGCAGCTCGCTCCGGGACAGGGTAACCTACGAGCAGTACTTC | CASSSLRDRVTYEQYF
NA | TRBJ1-4 | TRBV6-5 | NA | TGTGCCAGCAGTGAAGTCGTCGGCAGGAAACTGTTTTTT | CASSEVVGRKLFF
NA | TRBJ1-2 | TRBV19 | NA | TGTGCCAGTAGACGGGGGACCGAGCGGTATGGCTACACCTTC | CASRRGTERYGYTF